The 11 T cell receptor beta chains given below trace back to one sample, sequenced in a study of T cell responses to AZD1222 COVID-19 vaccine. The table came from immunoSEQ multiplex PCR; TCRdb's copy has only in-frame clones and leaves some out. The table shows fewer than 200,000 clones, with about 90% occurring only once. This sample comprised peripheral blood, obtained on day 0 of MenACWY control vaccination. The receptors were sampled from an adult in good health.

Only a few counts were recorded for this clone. CDR3 in amino acids: CASSALGQGGNQPQHF. Here the CDR3 DNA reads TGTGCCAGTAGTGCCCTGGGACAGGGGGGGAATCAGCCCCAGCATTTT. The chain recombines TRBV19 with TRBJ1-5, with 11 nucleotides matching TRBD1. Trimming at V came to 5 bases and at J to 4 bases, leaving 7 bases not matched to a gene. This CDR3 is 16 amino acids long. CDR1 is LNHDA and CDR2 is SQIVND in the germline V gene (reference sequence).

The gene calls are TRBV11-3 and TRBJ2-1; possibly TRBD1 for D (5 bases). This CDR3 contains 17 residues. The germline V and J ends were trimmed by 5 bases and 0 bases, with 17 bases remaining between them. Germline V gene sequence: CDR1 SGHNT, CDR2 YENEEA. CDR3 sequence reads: CASSAREGASSYNEQFF. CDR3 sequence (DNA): TGTGCCAGCAGCGCCAGGGAAGGGGCTAGCTCCTACAATGAGCAGTTCTTC.

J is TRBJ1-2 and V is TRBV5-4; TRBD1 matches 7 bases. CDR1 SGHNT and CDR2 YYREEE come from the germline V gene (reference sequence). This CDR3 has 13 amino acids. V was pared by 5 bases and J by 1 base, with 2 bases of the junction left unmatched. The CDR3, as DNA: TGTGCCAGCAGTCGGGACAGTAACTATGGCTACACCTTC. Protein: CASSRDSNYGYTF.

The CDR3 bases are TGTGCCAGCAGCGCAGGTTTGGGGAGGGTGGCTTTCTTT. This codes for CASSAGLGRVAFF. V usage is TRBV7-2 and J usage is TRBJ1-1; no reliable D call. Germline V gene data show CDR1 as SGHTA and CDR2 as FQGNSA. This CDR3 is 13 amino acids long. The V and J ends lost 5 bases and 11 bases respectively, with 18 bases between them.

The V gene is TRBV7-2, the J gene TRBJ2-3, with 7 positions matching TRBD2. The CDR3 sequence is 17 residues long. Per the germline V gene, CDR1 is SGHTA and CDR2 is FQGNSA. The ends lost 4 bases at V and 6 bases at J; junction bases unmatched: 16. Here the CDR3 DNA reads TGTGCCAGCAGCTCTAGCGGAGTGAACCCTAGGCAGGATACGCAGTATTTT. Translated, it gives CASSSSGVNPRQDTQYF.

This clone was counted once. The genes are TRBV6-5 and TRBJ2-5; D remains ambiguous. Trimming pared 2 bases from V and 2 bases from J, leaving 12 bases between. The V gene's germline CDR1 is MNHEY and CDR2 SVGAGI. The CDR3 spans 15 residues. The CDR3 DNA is TGTGCCAGCAGTTACAGGGCCCGCCAGCAAGAGACCCAGTACTTC. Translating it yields CASSYRARQQETQYF.

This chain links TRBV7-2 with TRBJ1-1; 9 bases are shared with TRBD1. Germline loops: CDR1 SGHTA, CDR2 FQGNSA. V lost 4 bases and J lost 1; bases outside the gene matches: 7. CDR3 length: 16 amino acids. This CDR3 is CASSSQGARTNTEAFF. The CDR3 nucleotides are TGTGCCAGCAGCTCACAGGGGGCGAGAACGAACACTGAAGCTTTCTTT.

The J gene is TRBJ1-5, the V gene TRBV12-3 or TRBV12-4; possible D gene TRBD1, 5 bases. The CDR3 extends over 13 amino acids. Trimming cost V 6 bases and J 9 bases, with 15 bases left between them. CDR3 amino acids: CASSLGGELPQHF. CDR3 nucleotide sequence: TGTGCCAGCAGCCTCGGGGGAGAGTTGCCCCAGCATTTT.

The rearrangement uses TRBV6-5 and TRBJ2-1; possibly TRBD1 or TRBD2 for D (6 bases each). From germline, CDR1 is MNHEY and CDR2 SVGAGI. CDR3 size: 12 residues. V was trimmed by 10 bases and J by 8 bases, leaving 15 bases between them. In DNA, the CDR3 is TGTGCCACGGAGGGGGTCTTGGATGAGCAGTTCTTC. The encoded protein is CATEGVLDEQFF.

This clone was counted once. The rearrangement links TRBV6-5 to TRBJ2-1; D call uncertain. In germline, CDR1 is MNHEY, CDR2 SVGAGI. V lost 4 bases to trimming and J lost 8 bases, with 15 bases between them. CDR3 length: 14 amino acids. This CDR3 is CASSSWTGWDEQFF. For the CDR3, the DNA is TGTGCCAGCAGTTCCTGGACCGGTTGGGATGAGCAGTTCTTC.

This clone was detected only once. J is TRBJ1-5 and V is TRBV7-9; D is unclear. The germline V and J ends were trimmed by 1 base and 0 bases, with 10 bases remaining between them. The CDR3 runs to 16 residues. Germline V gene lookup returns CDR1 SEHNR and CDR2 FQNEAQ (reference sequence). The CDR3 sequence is CASSLVLGGSNQPQHF. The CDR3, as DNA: TGTGCCAGCAGCTTAGTTTTGGGCGGTAGCAATCAGCCCCAGCATTTT.